This entry lists 30 T cell receptor beta chains sequenced from one sample in a study of CD8 T cells in ankylosing spondylitis. TCRdb used MiXCR to reprocess the 5' RACE reads, holding one entry per CDR3 protein. This sample yields about 140,000 distinct CDR3 sequences, of which 30% to 40% are seen a single time; approximately 5.9% belongs to the top ten. Material for sequencing was synovial fluid, either unsorted or a sorted T cell fraction (not recorded which). Receptor source: a male donor with ankylosing spondylitis.

The gene calls are TRBV3-1 and TRBJ2-1; TRBD2 agrees at 9 bases. In germline, CDR1 is LGHDT, CDR2 YNNKEL (reference sequence). The ends lost 3 bases at V and 2 bases at J; junction bases unmatched: 8. This CDR3 has 17 amino acids. The CDR3 sequence is CASSHWAGGHTYNEQFF. In nucleotides, the CDR3 is TGTGCCAGCAGCCATTGGGCGGGAGGGCATACCTACAATGAGCAGTTCTTC.

The rearrangement uses TRBV7-9 and TRBJ2-1, with 10 bases identical to TRBD2. The CDR3 is made up of 16 amino acids. Per germline, CDR1 SEHNR and CDR2 FQNEAQ (reference sequence). V gave up 1 base and J gave up 8 bases; unmatched junction bases: 8. Here the CDR3 reads CASSLGQAGGPYEQFF. For the CDR3, the DNA is TGTGCCAGCAGCTTAGGACAAGCGGGAGGGCCCTATGAGCAGTTCTTC. The entire variable domain, with the rest obtained from reference TRBV7-9 and TRBJ2-1, is as follows: DTGVSQNPRHKITKRGQNVTFRCDPISEHNRLYWYRQTLGQGPEFLTYFQNEAQLEKSRLLSDRFSAERPKGSFSTLEIQRTEQGDSAMYLCASSLGQAGGPYEQFFGPGTRLTVL.

In this sample, this clonotype turned up a few times. This chain connects TRBV20-1 to TRBJ2-3; 11 positions agree with TRBD2. The CDR3 contains 15 residues. The V segment lost 6 bases and the J segment 2 bases; nucleotides outside the gene matches: 7. Per germline, CDR1 DFQATT and CDR2 SNEGSKA (reference sequence). The CDR3 sequence: CSASASGGITDTQYF. Here the CDR3 DNA reads TGCAGTGCCTCGGCTAGCGGGGGGATCACAGATACGCAGTATTTT.

This clonotype was seen a few times. A much larger clone lies one base from this, so it may be a read error. The rearrangement links TRBV2 to TRBJ1-2; 7 nucleotides match TRBD1. Per germline, CDR1 SNHLY and CDR2 FYNNEI. This CDR3 is built from 13 residues. J lost 2 bases, V lost 6 bases, and 3 bases had no gene match. CDR3: CASRPGQNYGYTF. In nucleotides, the CDR3 is TGTGCCAGCAGGCCGGGACAGAACTATGGCTACACCTTC.

The J gene is TRBJ2-5, the V gene TRBV19; 7 bases fit TRBD2. After removal of 3 bases from V and 5 bases from J, the junction contained 9 bases not matched to a gene. Germline lookup yields CDR1 LNHDA and CDR2 SQIVND (reference sequence). The CDR3 contains 15 residues. The CDR3 DNA reads TGTGCCAGTAGTATGGGGGGGACGAATAAGGAGACCCAGTACTTC. This gives the protein CASSMGGTNKETQYF. Looking up the rest from reference TRBV19 and TRBJ2-5 gives the full variable domain: DGGITQSPKYLFRKEGQNVTLSCEQNLNHDAMYWYRQDPGQGLRLIYYSQIVNDFQKGDIAEGYSVSREKKESFPLTVTSAQKNPTAFYLCASSMGGTNKETQYFGPGTRLLVL.

This clonotype was recorded a few times. The chain couples TRBV4-1 to TRBJ2-3; D unresolved. The ends were cut back, 0 bases at V and 2 bases at J, with 15 bases in the middle. The CDR3 is 17 amino acids. The germline CDR1 and CDR2 sequences are MGHRA and YSYEKL. The CDR3 nucleotides are TGCGCCAGCAGCCAAGATAGATCCAGAAGGACCACAGATACGCAGTATTTT. Its translation is CASSQDRSRRTTDTQYF.

In the case of this clonotype: A read error may explain this, as a much larger clone is one base away. V usage is TRBV3-1 and J usage is TRBJ1-2, with D possibly matching TRBD1 (6 bases). The CDR3 spans 14 residues. Per germline, CDR1 LGHDT and CDR2 YNNKEL (reference sequence). V lost 3 bases and J lost 9, with 17 bases in between. CDR3 sequence: CASSHDGGPGSYTF. In DNA form, the CDR3 reads TGTGCCAGCAGCCATGATGGGGGCCCCGGCAGCTACACCTTC.

This clonotype was seen many times. In DNA form, the CDR3 reads TGCAGTGCACAAACCCGGGGATACGGGGATTCACCCCTCCACTTT. Protein product: CSAQTRGYGDSPLHF. The chain employs TRBV20-1 and TRBJ1-6, with no clear D. Per germline, CDR1 DFQATT and CDR2 SNEGSKA (reference sequence). CDR3 length: 15 amino acids. Trimming removed 6 bases from V and 8 bases from J, with 20 bases in between.

This clonotype was seen a few times. The CDR3 spells CASSQGAFNSPLHF. The CDR3 DNA reads TGTGCCAGCAGCCAGGGTGCTTTTAATTCACCCCTCCACTTT. This chain joins TRBV3-1 and TRBJ1-6; no clear D gene. CDR3 length equals 14 residues. V lost 3 bases and J lost 6, with 9 bases in between. Germline V gene lookup returns CDR1 LGHDT and CDR2 YNNKEL (reference sequence).

In this sample, this clonotype turned up many times. The chain is built from TRBV30 and TRBJ1-5; D is possibly TRBD1 (5 bases). This CDR3 is 14 amino acids long. Germline CDR1 and CDR2: GTSNPN and SVGIG (reference sequence). Deletions cut 4 bases from V and 4 bases from J, with 14 bases between. The CDR3 region has the DNA TGTGCCTGGACGAGTACAGGCAGGAATCAGCCCCAGCATTTT. It yields the protein CAWTSTGRNQPQHF. The whole variable domain, filled in from reference TRBV30 and TRBJ1-5, reads SQTIHQWPATLVQPVGSPLSLECTVEGTSNPNLYWYRQAAGRGLQLLFYSVGIGQISSEVPQNLSASRPQDRQFILSSKKLLLSDSGFYLCAWTSTGRNQPQHFGDGTRLSIL.

The chain uses TRBV5-6 and TRBJ2-1; 13 nucleotides agree with TRBD2. Germline V lookup: CDR1 SGHDT, CDR2 YYEEEE. The V and J ends lost 1 base and 13 bases, in that order; junction bases with no gene match: 2. The CDR3 is 13 residues long. In DNA form, the CDR3 reads TGTGCCAGCAGCTTGCGGGGACTAGCGGGACAGTTCTTC. It codes for CASSLRGLAGQFF.

This sequence joins TRBV5-1 and TRBJ2-7, with D perhaps TRBD1 or TRBD2 (6 bases each). CDR3 length: 16 residues. The ends were cut back, 4 bases at V and 2 bases at J, with 19 bases in the middle. Per germline, CDR1 SGHRS and CDR2 YFSETQ. The chain's CDR3 is CASSLRTGGITYEQYF. In DNA, the CDR3 is TGCGCCAGCAGCCTCCGAACCGGGGGCATTACCTACGAGCAGTACTTC.

The chain links TRBV20-1 to TRBJ1-2; 7 bases line up with TRBD1. J was trimmed by 4 bases and V by 7 bases; bases with no gene match: 6. This CDR3 contains 12 residues. Germline CDR1 DFQATT, CDR2 SNEGSKA (reference sequence). The CDR3 reads CSVNRDSYGYTF. CDR3 in DNA: TGCAGTGTCAACCGGGACAGCTATGGCTACACCTTC.

V usage is TRBV12-3 or TRBV12-4 and J usage is TRBJ1-5; 9 bases line up with TRBD1. The CDR3 is 14 amino acids. Germline trimming cut 0 bases from V and 9 bases from J; bases unmatched to any gene: 3. CDR3 amino acids: CASSLADRGGPQHF. The DNA for the CDR3 is TGTGCCAGCAGTTTAGCGGACAGGGGAGGGCCCCAGCATTTT.

This chain uses TRBV7-9 with TRBJ2-7, with 9 bases fitting TRBD1. V gave up 4 bases and J gave up 5 bases; unmatched junction bases: 6. The CDR3 extends over 14 amino acids. CDR1 is SEHNR and CDR2 is FQNEAQ in the germline V gene (reference sequence). The CDR3 spells CASSYGTGYDEQYF. The CDR3 DNA sequence: TGTGCCAGCAGCTACGGGACAGGGTACGACGAGCAGTACTTC.

This chain uses TRBV2 with TRBJ1-2, with D possibly matching TRBD1 (6 bases). The CDR3 has 14 residues. The germline V and J ends were trimmed by 4 bases and 2 bases, with 11 bases remaining between them. The germline V gene has CDR1 SNHLY and CDR2 FYNNEI. Here the CDR3 reads CASSGERGNYGYTF. For the CDR3, the DNA is TGTGCCAGCAGTGGAGAAAGGGGGAACTATGGCTACACCTTC.

V usage is TRBV20-1 and J usage is TRBJ2-5, with a possible D match to TRBD1 (6 bases). The V and J ends lost 5 bases and 1 base respectively, with 14 bases between them. Germline CDR1 is DFQATT and CDR2 is SNEGSKA (reference sequence). The CDR3 has 14 residues. CDR3 amino acids: CSAESTGRQETQYF. In DNA form, the CDR3 reads TGCAGTGCTGAGTCGACAGGACGCCAAGAGACCCAGTACTTC.

The chain is built from TRBV28 and TRBJ2-1, with TRBD1 matching 7 bases. Trimming cost V 3 bases and J 9 bases; bases outside gene matches: 11. Germline V gives CDR1 MDHEN, CDR2 SYDVKM. The CDR3 sequence is 15 residues long. Written as DNA, the CDR3 is TGTGCCAGCAGTTTCAGGGGGACATTTCATGCTGAGCAGTTCTTC. Amino acids: CASSFRGTFHAEQFF. Full variable domain (remainder filled in from reference TRBV28 and TRBJ2-1): DVKVTQSSRYLVKRTGEKVFLECVQDMDHENMFWYRQDPGLGLRLIYFSYDVKMKEKGDIPEGYSVSREKKERFSLILESASTNQTSMYLCASSFRGTFHAEQFFGPGTRLTVL.

This chain links TRBV14 with TRBJ1-2, with D possibly matching TRBD1 (5 bases). Per germline, CDR1 SGHDN and CDR2 FVKESK. Trimming pared 3 bases from V and 2 bases from J, leaving 10 bases between. The CDR3 is 14 amino acids. CDR3 protein: CASSQGYRNYGYTF. In DNA form, the CDR3 reads TGTGCCAGCAGCCAGGGGTACAGGAACTATGGCTACACCTTC. The full variable domain, its missing parts supplied by reference TRBV14 and TRBJ1-2, is EAGVTQFPSHSVIEKGQTVTLRCDPISGHDNLYWYRRVMGKEIKFLLHFVKESKQDESGMPNNRFLAERTGGTYSTLKVQPAELEDSGVYFCASSQGYRNYGYTFGSGTRLTVV.

The CDR3 reads CASSPLSGKGYTF. DNA for the CDR3: TGTGCCAGCAGCCCGTTAAGCGGGAAAGGCTACACCTTC. The rearrangement joins TRBV11-2 to TRBJ1-2; D gene ambiguous. V lost 5 bases to trimming and J lost 8 bases, with 15 bases between them. CDR1 is SGHAT and CDR2 is FQNNGV in the germline V gene. This CDR3 spans 13 amino acids.

This clonotype was detected only a few times. The chain recombines TRBV4-3 with TRBJ2-3; TRBD2 is a possible D gene (6 bases). This CDR3 spans 16 amino acids. Germline CDR1 is LGHNA and CDR2 is YSLEER. V lost 3 bases, J lost 4 bases, and 17 bases lay in between. The CDR3 is CASSHARGGGSDTQYF. The CDR3 region has the DNA TGCGCCAGCAGCCACGCTCGGGGAGGAGGATCAGATACGCAGTATTTT.

This clonotype occurred many times. The chain has TRBV20-1 and TRBJ1-4, with TRBD1 matching 7 bases. Germline CDR1 is DFQATT and CDR2 is SNEGSKA (reference sequence). J lost 8 bases, V lost 5 bases, and 8 bases had no gene match. CDR3 length: 13 amino acids. CDR3 nucleotides: TGCAGTGCTGGTGGGGACAGAGGGGAAAAACTGTTTTTT. This translates into CSAGGDRGEKLFF.

The chain uses TRBV14 and TRBJ2-3, with 10 bases that match TRBD2. The germline gives CDR1 SGHDN, CDR2 FVKESK. V lost 2 bases, J lost 3 bases, and 2 bases stayed unmatched. The CDR3 runs to 15 residues. The CDR3 reads CASSQLGLATDTQYF. The CDR3 DNA follows: TGTGCCAGCAGCCAACTGGGACTAGCGACAGATACGCAGTATTTT.

This chain links TRBV6-1 with TRBJ1-2; 7 bases align to TRBD1. CDR3 length equals 14 residues. Germline V gives CDR1 MNHNS, CDR2 SASEGT. J gave up 4 bases and V 6 bases, and 8 bases lay outside the gene matches. The CDR3: CASRKGGAGYGYTF. Written as DNA, the CDR3 is TGTGCCAGCAGAAAAGGGGGCGCGGGCTATGGCTACACCTTC.

This rearrangement joins TRBV20-1 to TRBJ1-5; D possibly corresponds to TRBD1 (5 bases). The CDR3 runs 15 residues. CDR1 DFQATT and CDR2 SNEGSKA come from the germline V gene (reference sequence). V was shortened by 0 bases and J by 5 bases, with 14 bases between the two germline ends. Here the CDR3 DNA reads TGCAGTGCTAGAGATGGGGCAGTGAACCATCAGCCCCAGCATTTT. Its translation is CSARDGAVNHQPQHF.

At least ten counts were recorded for this clonotype. The CDR3 DNA reads as TGTGCCAGCAGCGAATTAGGCAAAGGGAACACTGAAGCTTTCTTT. Residues: CASSELGKGNTEAFF. The chain is built from TRBV27 and TRBJ1-1; D ambiguous. The germline CDR1 and CDR2 sequences are MNHEY and SMNVEV (reference sequence). The CDR3 is 15 amino acids. V lost 6 bases and J 1 base, leaving 15 bases between the germline ends.

The rearrangement uses TRBV20-1 and TRBJ1-1; D possibly corresponds to TRBD1 (5 bases). This CDR3 region has 15 residues. Trimming pared 0 bases from V and 2 bases from J, leaving 13 bases between. CDR1 DFQATT and CDR2 SNEGSKA come from the germline V gene (reference sequence). CDR3 DNA: TGCAGTGCTAGAGAAGTTGTGGGGGTTAACACTGAAGCTTTCTTT. Its translation: CSAREVVGVNTEAFF.

This rearrangement joins TRBV29-1 to TRBJ1-1; 8 nucleotides align to TRBD1. The CDR3 is made up of 13 amino acids. V shed 5 bases, J shed 1 base, and the junction held 3 bases outside the gene matches. Germline values: CDR1 SQVTM, CDR2 ANQGSEA. CDR3 sequence reads: CSVQGAGNTEAFF. The CDR3 DNA reads as TGCAGCGTTCAGGGGGCGGGGAACACTGAAGCTTTCTTT. Using reference TRBV29-1 and TRBJ1-1 for the parts outside the CDR3, the full variable domain is SAVISQKPSRDICQRGTSLTIQCQVDSQVTMMFWYRQQPGQSLTLIATANQGSEATYESGFVIDKFPISRPNLTFSTLTVSNMSPEDSSIYLCSVQGAGNTEAFFGQGTRLTVV.

This clonotype was counted ten times or more. This sequence joins TRBV12-3 or TRBV12-4 and TRBJ2-2; possibly TRBD2 for D (5 bases). This CDR3 has 13 amino acids. V was clipped by 4 bases and J by 8 bases, with 11 bases between them. DNA for the CDR3: TGTGCCAGCAGTTACAGCGGTGAGGGGGAGCTGTTTTTT. This encodes CASSYSGEGELFF.

The chain combines TRBV3-1 with TRBJ2-2; 7 bases map to TRBD1. Unmatched junction bases numbered 10, after V lost 6 bases and J lost 3 bases. There are 16 residues in the CDR3. Germline assignment: CDR1 LGHDT and CDR2 YNNKEL (reference sequence). CDR3 sequence: CASSHRRTGDTGELFF. The CDR3 nucleotides are TGTGCCAGCAGTCACAGACGTACAGGGGACACCGGGGAGCTGTTTTTT.